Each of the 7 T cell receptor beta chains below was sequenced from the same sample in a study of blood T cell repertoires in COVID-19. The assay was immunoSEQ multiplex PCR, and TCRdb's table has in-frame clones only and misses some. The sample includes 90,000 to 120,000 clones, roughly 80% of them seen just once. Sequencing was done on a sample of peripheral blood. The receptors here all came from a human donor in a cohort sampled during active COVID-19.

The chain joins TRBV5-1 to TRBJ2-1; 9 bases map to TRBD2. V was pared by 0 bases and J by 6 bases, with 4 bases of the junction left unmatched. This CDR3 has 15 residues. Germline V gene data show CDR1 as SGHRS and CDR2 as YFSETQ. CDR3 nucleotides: TGCGCCAGCAGCTTGGAGTTAGCGGGAGCCAATGAGCAGTTCTTC. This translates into CASSLELAGANEQFF.

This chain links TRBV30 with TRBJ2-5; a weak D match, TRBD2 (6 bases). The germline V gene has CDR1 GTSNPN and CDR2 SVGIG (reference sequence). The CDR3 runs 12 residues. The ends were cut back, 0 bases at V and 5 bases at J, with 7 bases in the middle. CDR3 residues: CAWSVGRETQYF. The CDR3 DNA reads TGTGCCTGGAGTGTAGGGAGGGAGACCCAGTACTTC.

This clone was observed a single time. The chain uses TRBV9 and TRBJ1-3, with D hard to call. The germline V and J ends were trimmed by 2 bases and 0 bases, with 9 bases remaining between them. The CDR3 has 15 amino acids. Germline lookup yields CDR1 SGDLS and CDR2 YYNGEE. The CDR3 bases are TGTGCCAGCAGCGTCGTTTACAACTCTGGAAACACCATATATTTT. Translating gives CASSVVYNSGNTIYF. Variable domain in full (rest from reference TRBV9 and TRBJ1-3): DSGVTQTPKHLITATGQRVTLRCSPRSGDLSVYWYQQSLDQGLQFLIQYYNGEERAKGNILERFSAQQFPDLHSELNLSSLELGDSALYFCASSVVYNSGNTIYFGEGSWLTVV.

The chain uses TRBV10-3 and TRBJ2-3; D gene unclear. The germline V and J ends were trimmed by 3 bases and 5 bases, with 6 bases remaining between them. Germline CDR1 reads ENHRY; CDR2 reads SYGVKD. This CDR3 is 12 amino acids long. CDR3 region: CAISDPLDTQYF. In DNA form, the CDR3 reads TGTGCCATCAGTGATCCCCTAGATACGCAGTATTTT.

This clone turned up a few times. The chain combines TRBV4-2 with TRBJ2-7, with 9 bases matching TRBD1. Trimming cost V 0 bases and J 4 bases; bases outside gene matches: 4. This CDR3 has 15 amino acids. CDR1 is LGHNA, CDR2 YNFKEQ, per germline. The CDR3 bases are TGTGCCAGCAGCCAAGATCTTGGACAGGGGTACGAGCAGTACTTC. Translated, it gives CASSQDLGQGYEQYF.

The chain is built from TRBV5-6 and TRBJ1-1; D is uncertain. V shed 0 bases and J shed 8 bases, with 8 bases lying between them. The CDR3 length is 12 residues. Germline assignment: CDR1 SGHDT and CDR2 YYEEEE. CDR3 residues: CASSLVTGEAFF. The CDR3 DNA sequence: TGTGCCAGCAGCTTGGTTACGGGAGAAGCTTTCTTT.

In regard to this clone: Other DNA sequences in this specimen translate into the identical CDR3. CDR3 bases: TGTGCCTGGCGGGGGGGGGTGAGCAATCAGCCCCAGCATTTT. Its protein product is CAWRGGVSNQPQHF. The rearrangement joins TRBV21-1 to TRBJ1-5. TRBV21-1 is deemed a pseudogene. This CDR3 region has 14 residues.